This T cell receptor (beta chain) emerged from a study of blood T cell repertoires in COVID-19. Across the whole study: PBMCs, B-cell-depleted T cells, or T cells provided the cDNA or gDNA that made up the material.

Trimming removed 5 bases from V and 6 bases from J; junction bases left unmatched: 2. This CDR3 comprises 12 residues. Germline V lookup: CDR1 SGHTA, CDR2 FQGTGA. Method: immunoSEQ multiplex PCR; TCRdb's copy keeps in-frame clones and lacks some. The table has nearly 95,000 clones, around 87% seen once; the top ten hold around 5%. The receptor was isolated from a woman of 80 years or more with acute or convalescent COVID-19. Sequencing input: peripheral blood. This chain joins TRBV7-3 and TRBJ2-5; TRBD2 agrees at 8 bases. CDR3 loop: CASSGGGKTQYF. CDR3 sequence (DNA): TGTGCCAGCAGCGGCGGGGGGAAGACCCAGTACTTC. Together with reference TRBV7-3 and TRBJ2-5, the CDR3 gives the full variable domain: GAGVSQTPSNKVTEKGKYVELRCDPISGHTALYWYRQSLGQGPEFLIYFQGTGAADDSGLPNDRFFAVRPEGSVSTLKIQRTERGDSAVYLCASSGGGKTQYFGPGTRLLVL.